This T cell receptor beta chain originates from a study of blood T cell repertoires in COVID-19. Study information: Samples came from the United States, Italy and Spain, spanning acute and convalescent COVID-19. The cDNA or gDNA used as material had been derived from T cells, B-cell-depleted T cells, or PBMCs.

How the authors handled the data: Scientists estimated how many nucleated cells there were by amplifying reference gene primers. Clones were sequenced by immunoSEQ multiplex PCR, and TCRdb holds only the in-frame ones, with some missing. Clonal size and the V and J genes are those of that table, whereas D and trimming came from the DNA. The sample yields hundreds of thousands of clones, 85% seen once. The CDR3 is 16 residues long. Trimming removed 4 bases from V and 1 base from J; junction bases left unmatched: 4. Germline V gives CDR1 SGHNT, CDR2 YYREEE (reference sequence). The sample holds a few counts of this clone.

The chain couples TRBV5-4 to TRBJ2-2, with TRBD1 matching over 10 bases. Sequences were obtained from peripheral blood. The TCR comes from a man aged 50 or older with active or convalescent COVID-19. CDR3 protein: CASSTRDRGNTGELFF. The CDR3 DNA follows: TGTGCCAGCAGCACACGGGACAGGGGGAACACCGGGGAGCTGTTTTTT.